A selection of T cell receptor beta chains follows, all from one sample in a study of cytomegalovirus exposure and HLA in healthy donors. Repertoires were generated with immunoSEQ multiplex PCR, while TCRdb's copy carries only in-frame clones and drops some. Among about 160,000 clones listed, about 80% were seen once. The sequencing sample was made of PBMCs. All receptors derive from a woman aged 45-59 years in good health and CMV-seropositive. Both conserved end residues are part of each CDR3. A D gene is named only where the DNA matches it firmly. Not all rows give a size; the values are once, few, many and, for expanded clones, a class.

len: 17
abundance: .
j_gene: TRBJ2-5
d_gene: TRBD2
v_gene: TRBV7-3
CDR3aa: CASSLTGSGSSGETQYF
CDR3nt: TGTGCCAGCAGCTTAACTGGCAGCGGGAGTAGTGGGGAGACCCAGTACTTC

len: 15
abundance: .
j_gene: TRBJ1-2
d_gene: .
v_gene: TRBV6-6
CDR3aa: CASSRRQDNSYGYTF
CDR3nt: TGTGCCAGCAGTCGACGACAGGATAATTCCTATGGCTACACCTTC

len: 13
abundance: few
j_gene: TRBJ1-1
d_gene: TRBD1
v_gene: TRBV27
CDR3aa: CASLTTGGTEAFF
CDR3nt: TGTGCCAGCCTGACGACAGGGGGGACTGAAGCTTTCTTT

len: 13
abundance: .
j_gene: TRBJ2-2
d_gene: .
v_gene: TRBV7-2
CDR3aa: CASSFHNTGELFF
CDR3nt: TGTGCCAGCAGCTTTCATAACACCGGGGAGCTGTTTTTT

len: 14
abundance: .
j_gene: TRBJ2-5
d_gene: TRBD1
v_gene: TRBV5-6
CDR3aa: CASSLGTGGKTQYF
CDR3nt: TGTGCCAGCAGCTTGGGGACAGGTGGAAAGACCCAGTACTTC

len: 13
abundance: .
j_gene: TRBJ2-4
d_gene: .
v_gene: TRBV7-2
CDR3aa: CASSLARGNIQYF
CDR3nt: TGTGCCAGCAGCTTAGCTAGGGGTAACATTCAGTACTTC

len: 11
abundance: .
j_gene: TRBJ1-1
d_gene: .
v_gene: TRBV6-6
CDR3aa: CASSSTPEAFF
CDR3nt: TGTGCCAGCAGTTCGACACCTGAAGCTTTCTTT

len: 16
abundance: .
j_gene: TRBJ1-2
d_gene: TRBD1
v_gene: TRBV5-1
CDR3aa: CASSPNTGQGVYGYTF
CDR3nt: TGCGCCAGCAGCCCTAATACGGGACAGGGGGTATATGGCTACACCTTC

len: 17
abundance: .
j_gene: TRBJ2-1
d_gene: TRBD2
v_gene: TRBV29-1
CDR3aa: CSVEDPLAGSPYNEQFF
CDR3nt: TGCAGCGTTGAAGATCCCTTAGCGGGAAGCCCCTACAATGAGCAGTTCTTC

len: 12
abundance: .
j_gene: TRBJ1-2
d_gene: .
v_gene: TRBV29-1
CDR3aa: CSVAGGAHGYTF
CDR3nt: TGCAGCGTTGCCGGGGGGGCCCATGGCTACACCTTC

len: 15
abundance: few
j_gene: TRBJ1-1
d_gene: .
v_gene: TRBV10-3
CDR3aa: CAISEPETGDTEAFF
CDR3nt: TGTGCCATCAGTGAGCCGGAGACAGGTGACACTGAAGCTTTCTTT

len: 12
abundance: few
j_gene: TRBJ1-1
d_gene: .
v_gene: TRBV7-8
CDR3aa: CASSLGTDEAFF
CDR3nt: TGTGCCAGCAGCTTAGGCACAGATGAAGCTTTCTTT

len: 15
abundance: .
j_gene: TRBJ2-1
d_gene: .
v_gene: TRBV19
CDR3aa: CASSLLWGGYNEQFF
CDR3nt: TGTGCCAGTAGTCTTTTGTGGGGAGGCTACAATGAGCAGTTCTTC

len: 13
abundance: few
j_gene: TRBJ2-1
d_gene: TRBD1
v_gene: TRBV29-1
CDR3aa: CSVQGVRGNEQFF
CDR3nt: TGCAGCGTTCAGGGTGTCAGGGGGAATGAGCAGTTCTTC

len: 11
abundance: once
j_gene: TRBJ2-7
d_gene: .
v_gene: TRBV5-6
CDR3aa: CASSLGREQYF
CDR3nt: TGTGCCAGCAGCTTGGGTCGCGAGCAGTACTTC

len: 15
abundance: .
j_gene: TRBJ2-1
d_gene: .
v_gene: TRBV6-5
CDR3aa: CASSLGSYLYNEQFF
CDR3nt: TGTGCCAGCAGTCTCGGGAGCTACCTCTACAATGAGCAGTTCTTC

len: 14
abundance: many
j_gene: TRBJ1-1
d_gene: TRBD1
v_gene: TRBV2
CDR3aa: CASRARGVITEAFF
CDR3nt: TGTGCCAGCAGGGCCAGGGGGGTAATAACTGAAGCTTTCTTT

len: 14
abundance: once
j_gene: TRBJ2-7
d_gene: .
v_gene: TRBV6-6
CDR3aa: CASSYSPGLYEQYF
CDR3nt: TGTGCCAGCAGTTACTCGCCAGGTCTTTACGAGCAGTACTTC

len: 15
abundance: .
j_gene: TRBJ2-1
d_gene: .
v_gene: TRBV6-5
CDR3aa: CASSYRQVRYNEQFF
CDR3nt: TGTGCCAGCAGTTACCGACAGGTTCGTTACAATGAGCAGTTCTTC

len: 16
abundance: .
j_gene: TRBJ2-3
d_gene: .
v_gene: TRBV2
CDR3aa: CASSLGSGPTGDTQYF
CDR3nt: TGTGCCAGCAGTTTAGGAAGCGGGCCCACCGGAGATACGCAGTATTTT

len: 15
abundance: .
j_gene: TRBJ2-5
d_gene: TRBD1
v_gene: TRBV6-5
CDR3aa: CASSQRDRGKETQYF
CDR3nt: TGTGCCAGCAGCCAAAGGGACAGGGGGAAAGAGACCCAGTACTTC

len: 14
abundance: .
j_gene: TRBJ1-4
d_gene: TRBD1
v_gene: TRBV19
CDR3aa: CASSPQGDPGQYLF
CDR3nt: TGTGCCAGTAGTCCCCAAGGTGATCCGGGACAGTACCTATTT

len: 16
abundance: few
j_gene: TRBJ2-1
d_gene: TRBD2
v_gene: TRBV5-4
CDR3aa: CASRGLTSGSGNEQFF
CDR3nt: TGTGCCAGCAGGGGCCTAACTAGCGGGAGTGGCAATGAGCAGTTCTTC

len: 10
abundance: .
j_gene: TRBJ1-2
d_gene: .
v_gene: TRBV20-1
CDR3aa: CSTQRYGYTF
CDR3nt: TGCAGTACTCAACGCTATGGCTACACCTTC

len: 16
abundance: few
j_gene: TRBJ2-1
d_gene: .
v_gene: TRBV9
CDR3aa: CASSVELVRSYNEQFF
CDR3nt: TGTGCCAGCAGCGTAGAGTTAGTTCGCTCCTACAATGAGCAGTTCTTC

len: 16
abundance: .
j_gene: TRBJ1-2
d_gene: .
v_gene: TRBV6-5
CDR3aa: CASSYSSNPSNYGYTF
CDR3nt: TGTGCCAGCAGTTACTCGAGCAACCCGTCCAACTATGGCTACACCTTC

len: 15
abundance: .
j_gene: TRBJ2-1
d_gene: TRBD2
v_gene: TRBV2
CDR3aa: CASSERTSGVDEQFF
CDR3nt: TGTGCCAGCAGCGAGCGGACTAGCGGTGTAGATGAGCAGTTCTTC